This T cell receptor beta chain is drawn from a study of patients and donors after allogeneic stem cell transplantation. One entry per CDR3 protein, called by TCRdb with MiXCR from the RT-PCR reads. This sample yields over 350,000 distinct CDR3 sequences, of which roughly 17% are seen a single time; less than 9.5% belongs to the top ten. V dropped 2 bases and J dropped 2; count of bases not matched to a gene: 2. CDR3 length: 15 residues. The sequence came from a human donor who was either an allogeneic HSCT recipient or a stem cell or donor lymphocyte infusion donor (not recorded which). It is not recorded whose cells these are; they may come from a transplant donor. Source material: blood, either unsorted or a sorted T cell fraction (not recorded which). V gene TRBV12-3 or TRBV12-4 combines with J gene TRBJ2-1; 8 bases map to TRBD2. CDR3 nucleotide sequence: TGTGCCAGCAGTTTAAGCGGGAGCGCCTACAATGAGCAGTTCTTC. The encoded protein is CASSLSGSAYNEQFF.